These 8 T cell receptor beta chains came from one sample sequenced in a study of T cell repertoires in cytomegalovirus infection. TCRdb reanalysed the reads using MiXCR and keeps one entry per CDR3 protein. This table holds 55,000 to 70,000 distinct CDR3 sequences, 33% found once. For these receptors, no antigen is known. The sample taken for sequencing was PBMCs, sequenced either directly or after in vitro stimulation (not recorded which). These receptors came from a human donor in good health (CMV status not recorded). Some clones in this sample may be carry-over from other donors' samples.

The chain combines TRBV20-1 with TRBJ2-3; 13 bases align to TRBD2. With 5 bases clipped from V and 6 bases from J, the junction kept 8 bases outside the gene matches. The CDR3 loop spans 15 amino acids. CDR1 and CDR2 (germline): DFQATT, SNEGSKA (reference sequence). The CDR3: CSAFGLAGAVDTQYF. The CDR3 DNA follows: TGCAGTGCTTTCGGACTAGCGGGGGCGGTCGATACGCAGTATTTT.

This clonotype was observed a single time. The chain recombines TRBV11-2 with TRBJ2-2, with a weak D call TRBD2 (7 bases). V was pared by 5 bases and J by 1 base, with 17 bases between. This CDR3 has 17 amino acids. Germline assignment: CDR1 SGHAT and CDR2 FQNNGV. The CDR3 protein is CASSHRGASGNTGELFF. CDR3 nucleotides: TGTGCCAGCAGCCACCGGGGGGCTAGCGGGAACACCGGGGAGCTGTTTTTT.

The sample holds a few counts of this clonotype. The V call is TRBV11-2, the J call TRBJ2-3; D is perhaps TRBD1 (5 bases). Germline V gene data show CDR1 as SGHAT and CDR2 as FQNNGV. There are 13 residues in the CDR3. V shed 0 bases and J shed 11 bases, with 12 bases lying between them. In nucleotides, the CDR3 is TGTGCCAGCAGCTTAGAACCCCCCCAGGGGCAGTATTTT. Protein: CASSLEPPQGQYF.

This clonotype was counted at least ten times. For the CDR3, the DNA is TGTGCCAGTAGTCTTAGATTGGGTGAGCAGTTCTTC. Translated: CASSLRLGEQFF. The chain carries TRBV19 and TRBJ2-1; D call uncertain. The CDR3 runs to 12 residues. V shed 5 bases and J shed 9 bases, with 11 bases lying between them. Germline values: CDR1 LNHDA, CDR2 SQIVND (reference sequence).

The V and J genes are TRBV19 and TRBJ2-5; D gene unclear. The CDR3 length is 13 residues. Trimming cost V 4 bases and J 1 base, with 7 bases left between them. Germline loops: CDR1 LNHDA, CDR2 SQIVND (reference sequence). CDR3 in DNA: TGTGCCAGTAGTACCACCGGCCAAGAGACCCAGTACTTC. As protein: CASSTTGQETQYF. The full variable domain, rest sourced from reference TRBV19 and TRBJ2-5, is DGGITQSPKYLFRKEGQNVTLSCEQNLNHDAMYWYRQDPGQGLRLIYYSQIVNDFQKGDIAEGYSVSREKKESFPLTVTSAQKNPTAFYLCASSTTGQETQYFGPGTRLLVL.

This rearrangement joins TRBV19 to TRBJ2-6, with no clear D. V lost 5 bases, J lost 0 bases, and 8 bases lay in between. The germline gives CDR1 LNHDA, CDR2 SQIVND (reference sequence). This CDR3 comprises 15 residues. CDR3 nucleotide sequence: TGTGCCAGTAGTCCAGACAACTCTGGGGCCAACGTCCTGACTTTC. This encodes CASSPDNSGANVLTF.

V and J are TRBV7-4 and TRBJ2-7, with 9 nucleotides matching TRBD2. The CDR3 totals 16 residues. V lost 3 bases, J lost 5 bases, and 11 bases stayed unmatched. From germline, CDR1 is SGHVT and CDR2 SQSDAQ. The CDR3 region is CASSFAPRTSVDEQYF. In DNA form, the CDR3 reads TGTGCCAGCAGCTTTGCCCCAAGGACTAGCGTCGACGAGCAGTACTTC. The full variable domain, its missing parts supplied by reference TRBV7-4 and TRBJ2-7, is GAGVSQSPRYKVAKRGRDVALRCDSISGHVTLYWYRQTLGQGSEVLTYSQSDAQRDKSGRPSGRFSAERPERSVSTLKIQRTEQGDSAVYLCASSFAPRTSVDEQYFGPGTRLTVT.

This clonotype was seen a handful of times. This chain links TRBV30 with TRBJ2-3; D is uncertain. The CDR3 is 14 amino acids. Trimming cost V 0 bases and J 2 bases, with 9 bases left between them. Germline CDR1 and CDR2: GTSNPN and SVGIG (reference sequence). The CDR3 DNA sequence: TGTGCCTGGAGTGTACGTTCAAACACAGATACGCAGTATTTT. As protein: CAWSVRSNTDTQYF.